The 28 T cell receptor beta chains in this list originate from one sample, sequenced in a study of blood T cell repertoires in COVID-19. Data came from immunoSEQ multiplex PCR; TCRdb stores just in-frame clones and leaves some out. The table includes 370,000 or so clones, 81% detected once. The material sequenced was peripheral blood. The receptors were sampled from a human donor with acute or convalescent COVID-19. The donor label of this sample is uncertain.

This chain uses TRBV2 with TRBJ2-1; TRBD2 agrees at 11 bases. V gave up 8 bases and J gave up 0 bases; unmatched junction bases: 3. Germline CDR1 reads SNHLY; CDR2 reads FYNNEI. The CDR3 runs 15 residues. In DNA, the CDR3 is TGTGCCAGCGGACTAGCGGGTAGCTCCTACAATGAGCAGTTCTTC. This gives the protein CASGLAGSSYNEQFF.

The chain couples TRBV15 to TRBJ1-2; 9 bases line up with TRBD1. CDR3 length: 18 residues. V shed 4 bases and J 3 bases; nucleotides not matched to a gene: 15. Germline V gene data show CDR1 as LNHNV and CDR2 as YYDKDF (reference sequence). The CDR3 region has the DNA TGTGCCACCAGCATATCCACCGGGACAGGGAAAAGGCACTATGGCTACACCTTC. Protein: CATSISTGTGKRHYGYTF.

The rearrangement joins TRBV6-6 to TRBJ2-7; the D gene is possibly TRBD1 (6 bases). Germline V gene data show CDR1 as MNHNY and CDR2 as SVGAGI (reference sequence). The CDR3 spans 14 residues. V dropped 6 bases and J dropped 3 bases, with 15 bases sitting between them. The CDR3 coding sequence is TGTGCCAGCAGCCGACTACCGACAGGCTACGAGCAGTACTTC. This sequence encodes CASSRLPTGYEQYF.

V usage is TRBV5-1 and J usage is TRBJ1-1, with D perhaps TRBD1 (6 bases). The length of the CDR3 is 14 residues. V was cut by 7 bases and J by 7 bases, with 20 bases left in between. Germline V gene lookup returns CDR1 SGHRS and CDR2 YFSETQ. The CDR3 is CASSSQTGSDEAFF. In DNA form, the CDR3 reads TGCGCCAGCTCCTCCCAGACAGGTTCGGATGAAGCTTTCTTT.

The chain uses TRBV10-3 and TRBJ1-5, with a tentative D call TRBD1 (5 bases). CDR1 is ENHRY, CDR2 SYGVKD, per germline. V was cut by 3 bases and J by 3 bases, with 6 bases left in between. The CDR3 length is 13 residues. The CDR3 reads CAISDRDNQPQHF. The CDR3 DNA reads TGTGCCATCAGTGACAGGGACAATCAGCCCCAGCATTTT.

This chain joins TRBV18 and TRBJ1-6; D is perhaps TRBD1 (5 bases). The CDR3 has 16 residues. CDR1 is KGHSH and CDR2 is LQKENI in the germline V gene. V dropped 6 bases and J dropped 6 bases, with 18 bases sitting between them. CDR3 loop: CASSQGAPGGNSPLHF. CDR3 DNA: TGTGCCAGCTCTCAAGGGGCACCGGGTGGTAATTCACCCCTCCACTTT.

The chain carries TRBV7-9 and TRBJ1-1; possible D gene TRBD1, 5 bases. The germline V gene has CDR1 SEHNR and CDR2 FQNEAQ (reference sequence). There are 13 residues in the CDR3. The V end lost 7 bases, the J end lost 4 bases, and 13 bases lay between the germline ends. The CDR3 protein is CASTSPGGTEAFF. Written as DNA, the CDR3 is TGTGCCAGCACCTCCCCGGGGGGCACTGAAGCTTTCTTT. Filled out from reference TRBV7-9 and TRBJ1-1, the complete variable domain reads DTGVSQNPRHKITKRGQNVTFRCDPISEHNRLYWYRQTLGQGPEFLTYFQNEAQLEKSRLLSDRFSAERPKGSFSTLEIQRTEQGDSAMYLCASTSPGGTEAFFGQGTRLTVV.

This rearrangement joins TRBV19 to TRBJ1-2; 8 bases align to TRBD1. The V and J ends lost 7 bases and 7 bases, in that order; junction bases with no gene match: 14. The germline CDR1 and CDR2 sequences are LNHDA and SQIVND (reference sequence). This CDR3 is 15 amino acids long. The CDR3 DNA follows: TGTGCCAGTATCCCGTCGAAGACAGGGGTTCCTGGCTACACCTTC. Its translation: CASIPSKTGVPGYTF.

A few counts support this clone. This chain connects TRBV27 to TRBJ1-2; D uncertain. The CDR3 totals 15 residues. V was trimmed by 7 bases and J by 1 base, leaving 16 bases between them. The germline V gene encodes CDR1 MNHEY and CDR2 SMNVEV (reference sequence). In nucleotides, the CDR3 is TGTGCCAGCAAACCCTATATAATAAGTAACTATGGCTACACCTTC. Protein sequence: CASKPYIISNYGYTF.

The chain recombines TRBV3-1 (or the pseudogene TRBV3-2) with TRBJ2-2; D possibly corresponds to TRBD2 (5 bases). The CDR3 runs to 15 residues. The ends were cut back, 4 bases at V and 2 bases at J, with 11 bases in the middle. The V gene's germline CDR1 is LGHDT and CDR2 YNNKEL (reference sequence). In DNA, the CDR3 is TGTGCCAGCAGCCGAGGGAGTTTAAACACCGGGGAGCTGTTTTTT. This codes for CASSRGSLNTGELFF.

The chain is built from TRBV9 and TRBJ2-5, with 9 bases fitting TRBD2. The germline V gene has CDR1 SGDLS and CDR2 YYNGEE. Losses at the gene ends were 3 bases for V and 2 bases for J; bases not matched to a gene: 8. The CDR3 has 16 residues. CDR3 loop: CASSAGGGAGQETQYF. The CDR3 DNA sequence: TGTGCCAGCAGCGCGGGCGGGGGGGCCGGTCAAGAGACCCAGTACTTC.

The chain couples TRBV5-1 to TRBJ2-2; 7 nucleotides match TRBD1. Trimming took 2 bases from V and 6 from J; bases not matched to a gene: 10. This CDR3 is 16 amino acids long. The germline V gene encodes CDR1 SGHRS and CDR2 YFSETQ. CDR3 bases: TGCGCCAGCAGCTTCGTAGCAGGGGGTAAAGCCGGGGAGCTGTTTTTT. Protein sequence: CASSFVAGGKAGELFF.

This chain uses TRBV3-1 (or the pseudogene TRBV3-2) with TRBJ2-7, with D possibly being TRBD2 (6 bases). Per germline, CDR1 LGHDT and CDR2 YNNKEL (reference sequence). V shed 3 bases and J shed 6 bases, with 12 bases lying between them. The CDR3 runs 13 residues. CDR3 region: CASSQSRRGEQYF. The DNA of the CDR3 is TGTGCCAGCAGCCAGTCGCGGCGGGGCGAGCAGTACTTC.

The V and J genes are TRBV18 and TRBJ2-5; possibly TRBD1 for D (6 bases). CDR3 size: 16 residues. V shed 3 bases and J shed 2 bases, with 16 bases lying between them. Germline CDR1 and CDR2: KGHSH and LQKENI. The CDR3 coding sequence is TGTGCCAGCTCACCTCCAGGGGTACGGATTCAAGAGACCCAGTACTTC. This translates into CASSPPGVRIQETQYF.

Only one count was recorded for this clone. The chain joins TRBV11-2 to TRBJ1-5, with a weak D call TRBD1 (6 bases). The CDR3 runs 13 residues. Trimming removed 5 bases from V and 6 bases from J, with 11 bases in between. Germline assignment: CDR1 SGHAT and CDR2 FQNNGV. CDR3 loop: CASSANRAQPQHF. The CDR3 DNA sequence: TGTGCCAGCAGCGCGAACAGGGCTCAGCCCCAGCATTTT.

This rearrangement joins TRBV10-1 to TRBJ1-5, with 10 bases identical to TRBD1. The germline V gene encodes CDR1 WNHNN and CDR2 SYGVQD (reference sequence). This CDR3 has 19 residues. J was trimmed by 1 base and V by 2 bases; bases with no gene match: 11. The CDR3 region has the DNA TGCGCCAGCAGTGAGAGCTGGGACAGGGGAGTTTGGAGCAATCAGCCCCAGCATTTT. Protein sequence: CASSESWDRGVWSNQPQHF.

This chain joins TRBV3-1 (or the pseudogene TRBV3-2) and TRBJ2-5; TRBD2 matches 7 bases. V dropped 4 bases and J dropped 9; count of bases not matched to a gene: 11. Germline V gene data show CDR1 as LGHDT and CDR2 as YNNKEL (reference sequence). This CDR3 has 14 amino acids. This CDR3 reads CASSRRGIAGPQYF. The CDR3 bases are TGTGCCAGCAGCCGCCGGGGGATAGCGGGCCCCCAGTACTTC.

This chain uses TRBV12-5 with TRBJ2-5, with 7 bases fitting TRBD1. The V segment lost 3 bases and the J segment 4 bases; nucleotides outside the gene matches: 5. The germline gives CDR1 LGHNT, CDR2 FRNRAP. The CDR3 is 14 residues long. The CDR3 spells CASGLGGRGETQYF. The CDR3, as DNA: TGTGCTAGTGGTTTAGGGGGCCGCGGAGAGACCCAGTACTTC. The variable domain in full, completed from reference TRBV12-5 and TRBJ2-5, reads DARVTQTPRHKVTEMGQEVTMRCQPILGHNTVFWYRQTMMQGLELLAYFRNRAPLDDSGMPKDRFSAEMPDATLATLKIQPSEPRDSAVYFCASGLGGRGETQYFGPGTRLLVL.

The J gene is TRBJ1-1, the V gene TRBV29-1; 10 bases map to TRBD1. The CDR3 is 15 amino acids. Trimming at V came to 3 bases and at J to 4 bases, leaving 8 bases not matched to a gene. Germline values: CDR1 SQVTM, CDR2 ANQGSEA. Written as DNA, the CDR3 is TGCAGCGTTGATGTTCTGGGACAGGGGATCACTGAAGCTTTCTTT. Its translation is CSVDVLGQGITEAFF.

The V and J genes are TRBV5-1 and TRBJ2-1; no clear D gene. Trimming took 2 bases from V and 7 from J, leaving 7 bases between them. The CDR3 sequence is 12 residues long. CDR1 SGHRS and CDR2 YFSETQ come from the germline V gene. The CDR3 reads CASSLALNEQFF. CDR3 nucleotides: TGCGCCAGCAGCTTAGCTTTGAATGAGCAGTTCTTC.

This clone appeared a single time. The chain recombines TRBV6-1 with TRBJ1-5; weak D call: TRBD1 (6 bases). Trimming left V 3 bases short and J 2 bases short, with 14 bases between. There are 16 residues in the CDR3. Germline lookup yields CDR1 MNHNS and CDR2 SASEGT. CDR3 DNA: TGTGCCAGCAGTGACCGACGGGGGGCCGGCAATCAGCCCCAGCATTTT. Amino acid sequence: CASSDRRGAGNQPQHF.

This clone has only a few counts. CDR3 nucleotides: TGTGCCAGTAGGATGACGGGGGGCGCAGATACGCAGTATTTT. Its translation is CASRMTGGADTQYF. This chain uses TRBV19 with TRBJ2-3, with D perhaps TRBD2 (7 bases). Germline assignment: CDR1 LNHDA and CDR2 SQIVND (reference sequence). This CDR3 spans 14 amino acids. V lost 6 bases and J lost 4, with 14 bases in between. The whole variable domain, filled in from reference TRBV19 and TRBJ2-3, reads DGGITQSPKYLFRKEGQNVTLSCEQNLNHDAMYWYRQDPGQGLRLIYYSQIVNDFQKGDIAEGYSVSREKKESFPLTVTSAQKNPTAFYLCASRMTGGADTQYFGPGTRLTVL.

CDR3 sequence reads: CASSEWVAGHGGYTF. The DNA of the CDR3 is TGTGCCAGCAGTGAATGGGTGGCAGGGCACGGTGGCTACACCTTC. V is TRBV6-1 and J is TRBJ1-2; D may be TRBD1 (5 bases). CDR1 and CDR2 (germline): MNHNS, SASEGT. V gave up 2 bases and J gave up 7 bases, with 17 bases separating them. The CDR3 is 15 residues long.

This sequence joins TRBV7-9 and TRBJ1-1, with a tentative D call TRBD1 (5 bases). The V and J ends lost 6 bases and 5 bases respectively, with 19 bases between them. This CDR3 contains 15 residues. Germline assignment: CDR1 SEHNR and CDR2 FQNEAQ (reference sequence). The DNA for the CDR3 is TGTGCCAGCAGGGATGGGGCGGGGCGGAGTACTGAAGCTTTCTTT. It yields the protein CASRDGAGRSTEAFF.

The chain links TRBV5-1 to TRBJ2-2; possibly TRBD1 for D (6 bases). The CDR3 is 15 residues long. V dropped 1 base and J dropped 3 bases, with 10 bases sitting between them. Germline CDR1 and CDR2: SGHRS and YFSETQ. CDR3 DNA: TGCGCCAGCAGCTTGTCTACAGGGCACACCGGGGAGCTGTTTTTT. Its translation: CASSLSTGHTGELFF.

This clone was observed a single time. The chain couples TRBV28 to TRBJ2-7; 10 nucleotides agree with TRBD2. This CDR3 is built from 17 residues. V shed 2 bases and J 3 bases; nucleotides not matched to a gene: 10. In germline, CDR1 is MDHEN, CDR2 SYDVKM. As DNA, the CDR3 is TGTGCCAGCAGTTTAGAGCTAGCGGGGGCGTCCTTCTACGAGCAGTACTTC. Translation: CASSLELAGASFYEQYF. The whole variable domain, remainder taken from reference TRBV28 and TRBJ2-7, is DVKVTQSSRYLVKRTGEKVFLECVQDMDHENMFWYRQDPGLGLRLIYFSYDVKMKEKGDIPEGYSVSREKKERFSLILESASTNQTSMYLCASSLELAGASFYEQYFGPGTRLTVT.

V gene TRBV2 combines with J gene TRBJ2-2, with TRBD2 matching 7 bases. This CDR3 comprises 16 residues. V shed 4 bases and J 6 bases; nucleotides not matched to a gene: 11. The germline gives CDR1 SNHLY, CDR2 FYNNEI. The chain's CDR3 is CASSVTGTNLAGELFF. In DNA form, the CDR3 reads TGTGCCAGCAGTGTTACGGGGACTAATTTGGCCGGGGAGCTGTTTTTT.

V gene TRBV14 combines with J gene TRBJ2-1, with 8 bases matching TRBD1. The V gene end was trimmed by 0 bases and the J gene end by 4 bases; junction bases not matched to a gene: 2. Germline V gives CDR1 SGHDN, CDR2 FVKESK. CDR3 length: 15 residues. CDR3 coding DNA: TGTGCCAGCAGCCAAGACAGGGGGCCTTACAATGAGCAGTTCTTC. Its protein product is CASSQDRGPYNEQFF.